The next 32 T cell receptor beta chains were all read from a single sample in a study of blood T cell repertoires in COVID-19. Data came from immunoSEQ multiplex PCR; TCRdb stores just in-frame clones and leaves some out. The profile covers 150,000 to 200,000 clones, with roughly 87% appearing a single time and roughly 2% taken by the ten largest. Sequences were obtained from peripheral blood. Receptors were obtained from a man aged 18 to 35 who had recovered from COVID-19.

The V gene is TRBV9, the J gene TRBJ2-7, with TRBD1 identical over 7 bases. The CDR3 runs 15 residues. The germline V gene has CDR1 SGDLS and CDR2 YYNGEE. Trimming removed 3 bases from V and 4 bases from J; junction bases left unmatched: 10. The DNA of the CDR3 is TGTGCCAGCAGCGAGCGCCCCGGGACAGCTTACGAGCAGTACTTC. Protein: CASSERPGTAYEQYF.

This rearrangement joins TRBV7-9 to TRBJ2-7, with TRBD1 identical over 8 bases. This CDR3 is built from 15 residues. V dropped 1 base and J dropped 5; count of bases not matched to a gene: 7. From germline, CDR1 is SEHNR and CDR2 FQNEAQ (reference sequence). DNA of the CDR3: TGTGCCAGCAGCTTAGGCGGACAGGGTATCAACGAGCAGTACTTC. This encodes CASSLGGQGINEQYF.

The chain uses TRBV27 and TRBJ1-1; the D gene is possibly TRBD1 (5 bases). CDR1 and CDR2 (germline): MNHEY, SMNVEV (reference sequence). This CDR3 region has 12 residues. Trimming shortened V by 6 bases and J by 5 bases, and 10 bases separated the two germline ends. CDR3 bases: TGTGCCAGCAGAGTGGGGGGTACTGAAGCTTTCTTT. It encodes CASRVGGTEAFF.

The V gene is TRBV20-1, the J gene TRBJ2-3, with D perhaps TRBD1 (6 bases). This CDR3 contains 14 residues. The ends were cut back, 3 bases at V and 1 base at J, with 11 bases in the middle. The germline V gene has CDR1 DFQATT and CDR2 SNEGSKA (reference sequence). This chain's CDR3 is CSASRTEGTDTQYF. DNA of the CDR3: TGCAGTGCTAGTAGGACAGAAGGCACAGATACGCAGTATTTT.

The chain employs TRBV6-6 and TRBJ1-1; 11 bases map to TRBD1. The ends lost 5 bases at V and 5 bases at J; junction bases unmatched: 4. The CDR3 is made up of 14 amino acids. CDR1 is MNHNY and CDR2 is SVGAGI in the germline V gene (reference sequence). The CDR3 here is CASSGQGARTEAFF. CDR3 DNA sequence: TGTGCCAGCAGTGGACAGGGGGCGCGGACTGAAGCTTTCTTT.

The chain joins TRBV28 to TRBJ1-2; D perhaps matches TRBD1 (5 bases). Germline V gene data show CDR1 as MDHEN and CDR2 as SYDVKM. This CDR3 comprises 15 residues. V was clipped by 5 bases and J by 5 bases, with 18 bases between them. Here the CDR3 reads CASSTHGQGLYGYTF. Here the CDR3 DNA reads TGTGCCAGCAGTACACACGGGCAGGGTCTTTATGGCTACACCTTC.

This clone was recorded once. CDR3 residues: CASSVASGYRAQETQYF. DNA of the CDR3: TGTGCCAGCAGCGTAGCGTCTGGCTACAGGGCCCAAGAGACCCAGTACTTC. The J gene is TRBJ2-5, the V gene TRBV9, with TRBD1 as a possible D gene (6 bases). CDR3 length: 17 residues. Per germline, CDR1 SGDLS and CDR2 YYNGEE. V lost 0 bases to trimming and J lost 1 base, with 16 bases between them.

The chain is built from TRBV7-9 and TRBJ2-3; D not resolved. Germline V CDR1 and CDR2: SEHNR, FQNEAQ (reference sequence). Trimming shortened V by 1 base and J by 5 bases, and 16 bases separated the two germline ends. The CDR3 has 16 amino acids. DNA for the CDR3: TGTGCCAGCAGCTTAGTGGGTGGCGGCCAGCGAGATACGCAGTATTTT. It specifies CASSLVGGGQRDTQYF. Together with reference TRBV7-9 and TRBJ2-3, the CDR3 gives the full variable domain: DTGVSQNPRHKITKRGQNVTFRCDPISEHNRLYWYRQTLGQGPEFLTYFQNEAQLEKSRLLSDRFSAERPKGSFSTLEIQRTEQGDSAMYLCASSLVGGGQRDTQYFGPGTRLTVL.

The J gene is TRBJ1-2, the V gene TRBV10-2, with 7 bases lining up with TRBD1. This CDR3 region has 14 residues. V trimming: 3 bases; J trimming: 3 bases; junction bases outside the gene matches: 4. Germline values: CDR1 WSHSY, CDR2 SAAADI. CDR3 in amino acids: CASSEGTEYYGYTF. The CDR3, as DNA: TGCGCCAGCAGTGAAGGGACAGAGTACTATGGCTACACCTTC.

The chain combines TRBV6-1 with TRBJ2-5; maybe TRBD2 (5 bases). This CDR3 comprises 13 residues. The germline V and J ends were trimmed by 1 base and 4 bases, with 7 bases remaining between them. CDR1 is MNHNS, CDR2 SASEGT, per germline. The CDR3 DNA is TGTGCCAGCAGTGAAGGGACTGCAGAGACCCAGTACTTC. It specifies CASSEGTAETQYF.

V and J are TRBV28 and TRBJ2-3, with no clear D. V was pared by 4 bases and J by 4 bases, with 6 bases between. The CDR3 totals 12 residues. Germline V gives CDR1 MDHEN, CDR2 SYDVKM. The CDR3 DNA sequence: TGTGCCAGCAGTTATACTGCAGATACGCAGTATTTT. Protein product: CASSYTADTQYF.

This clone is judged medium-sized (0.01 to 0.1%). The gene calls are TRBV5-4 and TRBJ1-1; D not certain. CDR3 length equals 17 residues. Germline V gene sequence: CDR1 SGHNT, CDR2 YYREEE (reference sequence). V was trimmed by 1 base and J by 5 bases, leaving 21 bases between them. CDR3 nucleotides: TGTGCCAGCAGCTTGAGAGACAATCGGTTCTCGGGGACTGAAGCTTTCTTT. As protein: CASSLRDNRFSGTEAFF.

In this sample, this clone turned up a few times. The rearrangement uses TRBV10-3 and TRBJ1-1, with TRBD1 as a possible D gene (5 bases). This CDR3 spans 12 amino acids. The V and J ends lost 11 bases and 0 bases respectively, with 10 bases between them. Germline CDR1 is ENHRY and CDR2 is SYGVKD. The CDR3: CAAVGVNTEAFF. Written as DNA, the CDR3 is TGTGCCGCCGTAGGGGTGAACACTGAAGCTTTCTTT.

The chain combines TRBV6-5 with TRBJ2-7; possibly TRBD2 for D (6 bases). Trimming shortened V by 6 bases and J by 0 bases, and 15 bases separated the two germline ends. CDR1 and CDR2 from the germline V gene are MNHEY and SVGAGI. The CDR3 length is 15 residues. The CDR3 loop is CASRGRERSSYEQYF. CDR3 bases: TGTGCCAGCAGGGGTCGGGAGCGGAGCTCCTACGAGCAGTACTTC.

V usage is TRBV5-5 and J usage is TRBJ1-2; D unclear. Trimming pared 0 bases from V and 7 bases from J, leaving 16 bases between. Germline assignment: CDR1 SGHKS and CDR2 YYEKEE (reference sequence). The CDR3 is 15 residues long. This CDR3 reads CASSLGQVGISGYTF. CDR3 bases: TGTGCCAGCAGCTTGGGCCAGGTTGGAATCAGTGGCTACACCTTC.

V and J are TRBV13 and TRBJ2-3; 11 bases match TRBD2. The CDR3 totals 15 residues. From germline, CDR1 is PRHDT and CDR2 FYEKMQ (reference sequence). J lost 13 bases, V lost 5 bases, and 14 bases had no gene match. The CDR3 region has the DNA TGTGCCAGCAGCAGGGGGGATAGCGGGAGGGTCCGGAAGTATTTT. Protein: CASSRGDSGRVRKYF.

This CDR3 is CASSFGTELAKNIQYF. The CDR3 region has the DNA TGTGCCAGCAGTTTCGGGACAGAGTTAGCCAAAAACATTCAGTACTTC. The chain recombines TRBV27 with TRBJ2-4; 7 bases align to TRBD1. CDR1 and CDR2 from the germline V gene are MNHEY and SMNVEV (reference sequence). V was clipped by 3 bases and J by 0 bases; unmatched bases: 5. CDR3 size: 16 residues.

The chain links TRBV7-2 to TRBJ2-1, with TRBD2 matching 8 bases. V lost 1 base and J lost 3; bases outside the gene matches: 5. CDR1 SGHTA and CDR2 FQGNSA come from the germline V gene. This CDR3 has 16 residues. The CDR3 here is CASSLDGRAYYNEQFF. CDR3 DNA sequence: TGTGCCAGCAGCTTAGACGGGAGGGCCTACTACAATGAGCAGTTCTTC.

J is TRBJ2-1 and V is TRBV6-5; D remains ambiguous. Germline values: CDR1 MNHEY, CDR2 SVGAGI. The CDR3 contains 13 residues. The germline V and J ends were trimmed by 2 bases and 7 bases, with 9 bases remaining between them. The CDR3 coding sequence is TGTGCCAGCAGTTACGCCTATCCTAATGAGCAGTTCTTC. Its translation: CASSYAYPNEQFF.

The CDR3 DNA reads TGTGCCAGTAGCGCCCTCAGGGGGTTAATCTACGAGCAGTACTTC. Its translation: CASSALRGLIYEQYF. The rearrangement uses TRBV19 and TRBJ2-7, with 7 bases aligning to TRBD1. Per germline, CDR1 LNHDA and CDR2 SQIVND (reference sequence). V was pared by 6 bases and J by 3 bases, with 11 bases of the junction left unmatched. The CDR3 has 15 residues.

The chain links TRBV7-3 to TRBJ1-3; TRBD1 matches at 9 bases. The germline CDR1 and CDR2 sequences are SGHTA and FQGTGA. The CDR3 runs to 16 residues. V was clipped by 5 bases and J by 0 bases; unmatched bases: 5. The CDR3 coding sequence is TGTGCCAGCAGCGCGACAGGGGGTAACTCTGGAAACACCATATATTTT. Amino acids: CASSATGGNSGNTIYF.

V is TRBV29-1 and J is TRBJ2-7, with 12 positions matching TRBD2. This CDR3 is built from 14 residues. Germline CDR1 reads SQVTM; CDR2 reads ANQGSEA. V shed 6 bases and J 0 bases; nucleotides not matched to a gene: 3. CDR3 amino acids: CSVKTSGSSYEQYF. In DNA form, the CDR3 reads TGCAGCGTCAAGACTAGCGGGAGCTCCTACGAGCAGTACTTC.

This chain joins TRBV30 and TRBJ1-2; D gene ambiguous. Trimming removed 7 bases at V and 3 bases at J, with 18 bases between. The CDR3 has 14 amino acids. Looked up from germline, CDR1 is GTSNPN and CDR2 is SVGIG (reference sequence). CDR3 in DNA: TGTGCCTATTCCCCAGGAGGCGCGGACTATGGCTACACCTTC. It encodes CAYSPGGADYGYTF.

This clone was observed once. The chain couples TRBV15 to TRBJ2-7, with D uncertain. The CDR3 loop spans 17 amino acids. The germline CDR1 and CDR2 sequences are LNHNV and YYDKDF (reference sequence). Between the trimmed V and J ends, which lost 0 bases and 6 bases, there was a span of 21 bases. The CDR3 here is CATSRDGFGDTVPEQYF. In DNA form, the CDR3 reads TGTGCCACCAGCAGAGATGGGTTCGGCGACACAGTCCCCGAGCAGTACTTC. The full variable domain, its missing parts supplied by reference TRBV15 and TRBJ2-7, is DAMVIQNPRYQVTQFGKPVTLSCSQTLNHNVMYWYQQKSSQAPKLLFHYYDKDFNNEADTPDNFQSRRPNTSFCFLDIRSPGLGDTAMYLCATSRDGFGDTVPEQYFGPGTRLTVT.

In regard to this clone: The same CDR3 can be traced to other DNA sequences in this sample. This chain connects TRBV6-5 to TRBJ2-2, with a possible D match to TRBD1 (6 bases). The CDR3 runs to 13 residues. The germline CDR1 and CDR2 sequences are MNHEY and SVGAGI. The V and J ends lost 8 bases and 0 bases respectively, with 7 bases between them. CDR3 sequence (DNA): TGTGCCAGCGGGGGCGCGAACACCGGGGAGCTGTTTTTT. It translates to CASGGANTGELFF.

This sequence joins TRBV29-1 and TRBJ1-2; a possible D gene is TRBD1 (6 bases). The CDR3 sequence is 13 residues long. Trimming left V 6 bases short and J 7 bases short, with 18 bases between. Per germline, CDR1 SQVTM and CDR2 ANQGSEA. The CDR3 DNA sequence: TGCAGCGTCGCCAAGGGGGGGGCCCTTGGCTACACCTTC. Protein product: CSVAKGGALGYTF.

As DNA, the CDR3 is TGTGCAAGTCGCCCGAGACCGGGAAAATGCTACAATGAGCAGTTCTTC. Translated, it gives CASRPRPGKCYNEQFF. The chain employs TRBV12-2 and TRBJ2-1; the table's D call, TRBD2, has no DNA check behind it. TRBV12-2 constitutes a pseudogene. The CDR3 runs to 16 residues.

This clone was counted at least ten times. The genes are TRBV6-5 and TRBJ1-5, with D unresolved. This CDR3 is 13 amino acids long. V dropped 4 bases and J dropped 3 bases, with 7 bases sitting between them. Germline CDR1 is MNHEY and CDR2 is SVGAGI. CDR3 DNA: TGTGCCAGCAGTTCGGCGGCCAATCAGCCCCAGCATTTT. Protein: CASSSAANQPQHF.

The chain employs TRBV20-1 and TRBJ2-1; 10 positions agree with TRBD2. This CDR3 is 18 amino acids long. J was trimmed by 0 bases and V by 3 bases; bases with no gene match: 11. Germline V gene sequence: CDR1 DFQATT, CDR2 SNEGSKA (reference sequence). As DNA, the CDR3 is TGCAGTGCTAGTTTCCCTAGCGGGAGAGTGACCTCCTACAATGAGCAGTTCTTC. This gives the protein CSASFPSGRVTSYNEQFF.

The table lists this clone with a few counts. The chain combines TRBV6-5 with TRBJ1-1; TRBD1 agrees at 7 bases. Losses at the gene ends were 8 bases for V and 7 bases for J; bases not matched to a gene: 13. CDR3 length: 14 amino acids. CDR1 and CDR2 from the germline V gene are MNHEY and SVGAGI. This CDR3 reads CASVMARGLGEAFF. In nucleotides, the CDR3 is TGTGCCAGCGTTATGGCGAGGGGGCTGGGTGAAGCTTTCTTT.

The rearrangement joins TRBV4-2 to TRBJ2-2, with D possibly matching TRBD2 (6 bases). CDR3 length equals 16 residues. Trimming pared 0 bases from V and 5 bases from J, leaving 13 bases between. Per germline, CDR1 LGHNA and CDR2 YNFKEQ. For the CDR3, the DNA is TGTGCCAGCAGCCAAGAAAATAACGGGGGAACCGGGGAGCTGTTTTTT. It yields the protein CASSQENNGGTGELFF.

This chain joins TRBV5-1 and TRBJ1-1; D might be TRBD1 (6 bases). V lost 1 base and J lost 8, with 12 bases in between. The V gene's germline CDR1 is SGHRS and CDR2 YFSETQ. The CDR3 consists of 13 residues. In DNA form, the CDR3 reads TGCGCCAGCAGCTTGAGCAGGGGCGGGGAAGCTTTCTTT. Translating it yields CASSLSRGGEAFF.